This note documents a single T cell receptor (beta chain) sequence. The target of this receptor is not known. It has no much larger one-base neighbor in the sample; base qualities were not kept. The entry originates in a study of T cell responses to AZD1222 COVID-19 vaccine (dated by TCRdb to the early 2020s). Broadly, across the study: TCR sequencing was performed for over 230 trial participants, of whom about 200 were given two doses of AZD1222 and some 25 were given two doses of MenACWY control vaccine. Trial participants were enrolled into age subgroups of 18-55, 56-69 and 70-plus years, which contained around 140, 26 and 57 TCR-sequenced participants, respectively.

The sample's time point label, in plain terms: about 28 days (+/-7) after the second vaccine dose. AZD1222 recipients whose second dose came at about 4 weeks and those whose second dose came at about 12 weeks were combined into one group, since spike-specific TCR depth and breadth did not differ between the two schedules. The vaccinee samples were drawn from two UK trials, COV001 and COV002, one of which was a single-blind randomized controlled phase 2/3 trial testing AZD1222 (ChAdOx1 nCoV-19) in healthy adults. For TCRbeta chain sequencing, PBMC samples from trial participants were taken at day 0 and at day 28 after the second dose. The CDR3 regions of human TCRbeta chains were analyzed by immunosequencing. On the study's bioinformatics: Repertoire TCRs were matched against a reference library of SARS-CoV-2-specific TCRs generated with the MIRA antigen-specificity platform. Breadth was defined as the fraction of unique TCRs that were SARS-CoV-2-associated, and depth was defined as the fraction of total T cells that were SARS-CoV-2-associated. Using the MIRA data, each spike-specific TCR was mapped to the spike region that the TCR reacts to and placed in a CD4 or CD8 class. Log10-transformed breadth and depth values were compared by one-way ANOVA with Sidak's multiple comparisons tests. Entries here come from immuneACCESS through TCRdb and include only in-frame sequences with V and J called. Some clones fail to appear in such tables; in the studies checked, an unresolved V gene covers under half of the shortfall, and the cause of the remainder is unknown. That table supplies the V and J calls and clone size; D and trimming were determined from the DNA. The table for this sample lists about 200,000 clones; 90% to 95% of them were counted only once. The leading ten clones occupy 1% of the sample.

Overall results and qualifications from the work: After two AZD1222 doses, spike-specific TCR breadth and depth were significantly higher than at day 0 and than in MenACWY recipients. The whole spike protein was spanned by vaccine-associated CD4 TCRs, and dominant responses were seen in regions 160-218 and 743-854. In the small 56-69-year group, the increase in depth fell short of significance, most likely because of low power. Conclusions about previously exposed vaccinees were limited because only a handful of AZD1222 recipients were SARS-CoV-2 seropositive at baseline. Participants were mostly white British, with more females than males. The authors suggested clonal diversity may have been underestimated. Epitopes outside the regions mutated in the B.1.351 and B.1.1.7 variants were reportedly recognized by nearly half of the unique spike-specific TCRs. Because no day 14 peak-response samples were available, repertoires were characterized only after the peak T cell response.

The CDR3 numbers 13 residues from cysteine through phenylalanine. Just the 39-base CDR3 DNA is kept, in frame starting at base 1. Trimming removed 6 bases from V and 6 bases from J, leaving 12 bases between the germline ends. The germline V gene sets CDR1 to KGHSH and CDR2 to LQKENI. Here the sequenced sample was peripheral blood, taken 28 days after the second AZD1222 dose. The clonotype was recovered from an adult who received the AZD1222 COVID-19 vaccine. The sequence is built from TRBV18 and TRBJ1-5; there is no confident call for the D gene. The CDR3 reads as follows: CASSGGLSQPQHF. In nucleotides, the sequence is TGTGCCAGCTCTGGAGGGCTTAGTCAGCCCCAGCATTTT. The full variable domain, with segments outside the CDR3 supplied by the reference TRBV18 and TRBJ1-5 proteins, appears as NAGVMQNPRHLVRRRGQEARLRCSPMKGHSHVYWYRQLPEEGLKFMVYLQKENIIDESGMPKERFSAEFPKEGPSILRIQQVVRGDSAAYFCASSGGLSQPQHFGDGTRLSIL.